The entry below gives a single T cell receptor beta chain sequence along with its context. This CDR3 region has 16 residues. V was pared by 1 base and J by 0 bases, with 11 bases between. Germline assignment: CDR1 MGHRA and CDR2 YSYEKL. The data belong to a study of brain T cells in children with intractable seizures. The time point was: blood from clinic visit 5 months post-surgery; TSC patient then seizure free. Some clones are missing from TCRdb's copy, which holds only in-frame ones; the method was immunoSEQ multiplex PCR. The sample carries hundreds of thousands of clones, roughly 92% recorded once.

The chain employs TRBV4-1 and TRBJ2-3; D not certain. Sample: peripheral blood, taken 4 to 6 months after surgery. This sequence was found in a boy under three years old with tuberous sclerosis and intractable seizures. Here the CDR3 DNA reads TGCGCCAGCAGCCAAGTTCCAGTATCTAGCACAGATACGCAGTATTTT. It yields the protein CASSQVPVSSTDTQYF.